Described below is a single T cell receptor beta chain sequence and its context. The specificity of this receptor is unknown. No qualities accompany the bases; no much larger clone lies one base away. The sample belongs to a study of blood T cell repertoires in COVID-19 (dated by TCRdb to about 2020). For context, the study as a whole: The collaborator samples originated in the United States, Italy and Spain and spanned the acute and convalescent phases of COVID-19. The prospective study material was composed of cDNA or gDNA derived from T cells, B-cell-depleted T cells, or PBMCs. The dataset comprised deeply sampled blood TCRbeta repertoires from subjects exposed to, actively infected with, or recovered from COVID-19. The repertoires were released in a freely available public database intended as a resource for research on the immune response to SARS-CoV-2. The samples were drawn from the first 160 participants of the ongoing ImmuneRACE study and from some 1,300 subjects provided by 6 global collaborators. Sample metadata almost always included a de-identified subject ID, COVID-19 status, age in years and sex. Where HLA class I and class II types were available, the types were taken from metadata supplied by the sample provider, not from assay-based typing.

Paper-wide results and their limitations: The quantity of clinical and demographic metadata differed by source and by participant and was supplied without curation.

Including cysteine and phenylalanine, the CDR3 has 13 amino acids. The DNA shown is the 39-base CDR3, in frame from base 1. CDR1 DFQATT and CDR2 SNEGSKA are derived from the germline V gene (reference sequence). V loses 3 bases, J loses 5 bases, and the germline ends lie 14 bases apart. Samples from volunteer blood donors who had recovered from COVID-19 were contributed by a second Seattle source. The collaborating institutions used their own protocols to collect whole blood in K2EDTA tubes. Collaborator samples were shipped for TCRbeta analysis as frozen whole blood, isolated PBMCs, or DNA extracted from either sample type. The immunoSEQ Assay, a bias-controlled multiplex PCR, was used to amplify TCRbeta CDR3 regions from genomic DNA. The published analysis was carried out like this. Within the assay, amplification of reference gene primers was used to estimate how many nucleated cells each sample contained. To quantify the absolute abundance of each unique TCRbeta CDR3 rearrangement, sequence reads were collapsed and filtered. For each sample, productive Simpson clonality was calculated by taking the square root of Simpson's diversity index across productive rearrangements. Imported from immuneACCESS, the table was reduced by TCRdb to in-frame sequences with V and J called. These copies leave out some clones; in studies compared against another copy, an unresolved V gene accounts for under half, and the cause of the remainder is not known. For V, J and clone size, that table is used; D and trimming come from the DNA. Recorded for this sample are more than 250,000 clones; roughly 83% of them occurred a single time. 3.5% to 5.5% of the sample comes from the top ten.

The receptor comes from a man aged 55 to 70 who had recovered from COVID-19. What was sequenced was peripheral blood. The V and J genes are TRBV20-1 and TRBJ2-7, and perhaps TRBD2 as D gene, on 5 matching bases. The CDR3 loop reads CSASPGWSDEQYF. The base sequence is TGCAGTGCTAGTCCGGGGTGGAGCGACGAGCAGTACTTC.